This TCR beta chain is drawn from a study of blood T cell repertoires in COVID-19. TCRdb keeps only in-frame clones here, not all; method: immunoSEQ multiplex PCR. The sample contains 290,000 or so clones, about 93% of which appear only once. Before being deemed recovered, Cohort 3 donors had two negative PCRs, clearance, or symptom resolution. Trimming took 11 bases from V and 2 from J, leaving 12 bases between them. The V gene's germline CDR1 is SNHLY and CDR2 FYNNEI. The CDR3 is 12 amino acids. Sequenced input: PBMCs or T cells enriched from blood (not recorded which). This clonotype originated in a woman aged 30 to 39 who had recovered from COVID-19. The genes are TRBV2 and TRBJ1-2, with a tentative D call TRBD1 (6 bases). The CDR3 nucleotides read TGTGCCGGACGTGACAGGAACTATGGCTACACCTTC. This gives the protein CAGRDRNYGYTF. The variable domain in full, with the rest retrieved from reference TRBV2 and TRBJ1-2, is EPEVTQTPSHQVTQMGQEVILRCVPISNHLYFYWYRQILGQKVEFLVSFYNNEISEKSEIFDDQFSVERPDGSNFTLKIRSTKLEDSAMYFCAGRDRNYGYTFGSGTRLTVV.